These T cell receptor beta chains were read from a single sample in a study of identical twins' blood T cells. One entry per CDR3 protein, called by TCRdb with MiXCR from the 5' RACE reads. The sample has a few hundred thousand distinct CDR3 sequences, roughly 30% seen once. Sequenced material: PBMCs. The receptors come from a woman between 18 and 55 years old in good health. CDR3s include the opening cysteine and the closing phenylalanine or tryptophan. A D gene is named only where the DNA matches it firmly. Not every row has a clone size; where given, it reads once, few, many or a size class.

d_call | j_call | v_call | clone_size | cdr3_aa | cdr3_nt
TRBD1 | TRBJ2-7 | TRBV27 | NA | CASSEGTGGYEQYF | TGTGCCAGCAGCGAAGGGACAGGGGGATACGAGCAGTACTTC
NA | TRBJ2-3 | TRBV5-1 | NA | CASSLVLPADTQYF | TGCGCCAGCAGCCTGGTACTACCGGCAGATACGCAGTATTTT
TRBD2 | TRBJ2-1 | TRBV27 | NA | CASSLAASGSLVNEQFF | TGTGCCAGCAGTCTTGCGGCTAGCGGGAGTCTGGTCAATGAGCAGTTCTTC
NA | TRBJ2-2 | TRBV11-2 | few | CASSLDDTGELFF | TGTGCCAGCAGCTTAGACGACACCGGGGAGCTGTTTTTT
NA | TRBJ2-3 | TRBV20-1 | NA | CSAPHGGLDTQYF | TGCAGTGCTCCTCATGGGGGCTTGGATACGCAGTATTTT
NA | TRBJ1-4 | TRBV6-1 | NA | CACRTGMDNEKLFF | TGTGCCTGCAGAACAGGGATGGATAATGAAAAACTGTTTTTT
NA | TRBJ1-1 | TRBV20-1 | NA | CSARPTGPLNTEAFF | TGCAGTGCTAGACCTACAGGGCCACTGAACACTGAAGCTTTCTTT
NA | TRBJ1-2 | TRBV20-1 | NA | CSALKPASPGYTF | TGCAGTGCTTTGAAGCCGGCCTCTCCTGGCTACACCTTC
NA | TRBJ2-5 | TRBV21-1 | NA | CASSIRTGAEETQCF | TGTGCCAGCAGCATTCGGACAGGAGCGGAAGAGACCCAGTGCTTC
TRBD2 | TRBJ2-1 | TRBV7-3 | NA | CASSLRTRASNNEQFF | TGTGCCAGCAGCTTAAGGACTAGAGCCTCCAACAATGAGCAGTTCTTC
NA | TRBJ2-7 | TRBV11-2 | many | CASSLLQTYEQYF | TGTGCCAGCAGCTTATTACAGACCTACGAGCAGTACTTC
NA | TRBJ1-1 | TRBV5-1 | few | CASSSTGADTEAFF | TGCGCCAGCAGCTCGACCGGGGCAGACACTGAAGCTTTCTTT
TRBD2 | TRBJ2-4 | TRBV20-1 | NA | CSGGELKNIQYF | TGCAGCGGGGGGGAACTCAAAAACATTCAGTACTTC
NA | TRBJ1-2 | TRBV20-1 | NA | CSARSNRRGYTF | TGCAGTGCTAGGTCCAACCGACGAGGCTACACCTTC
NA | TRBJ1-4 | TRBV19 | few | CASSMFQGRTEEKLFF | TGTGCCAGTAGTATGTTCCAGGGGAGAACGGAAGAAAAACTGTTTTTT
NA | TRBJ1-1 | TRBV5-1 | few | CASKGSGGWTEAFF | TGCGCCAGCAAAGGGTCTGGAGGTTGGACTGAAGCTTTCTTT
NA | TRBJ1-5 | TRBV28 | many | CASSLPGEAFHSNQPQHF | TGTGCCAGCAGTTTGCCCGGGGAAGCCTTCCATAGCAATCAGCCCCAGCATTTT
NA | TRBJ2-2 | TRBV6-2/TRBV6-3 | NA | CASSPEGSGELFF | TGTGCCAGCAGCCCTGAGGGAAGCGGGGAGCTGTTTTTT
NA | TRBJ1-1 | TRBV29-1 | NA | CSVEPNTEAFF | TGCAGCGTTGAACCGAACACTGAAGCTTTCTTT
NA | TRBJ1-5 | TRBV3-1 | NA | CASSPPGNQPQHF | TGTGCCAGCAGCCCTCCAGGGAACCAGCCCCAGCATTTT
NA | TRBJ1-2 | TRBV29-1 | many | CSATPDSRAGYTF | TGCAGCGCCACCCCGGACAGCCGTGCCGGCTACACCTTC
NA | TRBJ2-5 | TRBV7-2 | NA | CASSTYQETQYF | TGTGCCAGCAGCACATACCAAGAGACCCAGTACTTC
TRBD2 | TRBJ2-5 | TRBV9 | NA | CASSVEGLAGNDQYF | TGTGCCAGCAGCGTAGAAGGCCTAGCGGGAAACGACCAGTACTTC
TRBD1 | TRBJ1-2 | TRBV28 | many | CASRTDRVQSGYTF | TGTGCCAGCAGAACAGACAGGGTACAATCTGGCTACACCTTC
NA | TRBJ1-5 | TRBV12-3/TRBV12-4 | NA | CASSSGERRQHF | TGTGCCAGCAGTTCCGGGGAGAGAAGACAGCATTTT
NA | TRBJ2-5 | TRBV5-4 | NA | CASSLGREETQYF | TGTGCCAGCAGCTTGGGGCGGGAAGAGACCCAGTACTTC
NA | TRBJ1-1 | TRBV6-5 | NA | CASSYSMVGAEAFF | TGTGCCAGCAGTTACTCGATGGTGGGAGCTGAAGCTTTCTTT
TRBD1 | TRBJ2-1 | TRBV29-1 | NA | CGVESGTGNEQFF | TGCGGCGTTGAGAGTGGGACAGGGAACGAGCAGTTCTTC
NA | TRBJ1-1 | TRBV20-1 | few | CSARGFGVPDAFF | TGCAGTGCTAGGGGATTCGGGGTTCCTGATGCTTTCTTT